This entry lists 11 T cell receptor beta chains sequenced from one sample in a study of shared clonotypes between healthy human individuals (dated by TCRdb to 2020 to 2022). Library prep was done by the immunoSEQ multiplex PCR assay. Not all clones reach the TCRdb copy of this immuneACCESS table, which keeps in-frame sequences only. Checked studies attribute under half of the gap to unresolved V genes and leave the rest unexplained. The sample contains approximately 2.5 million clones, under 95% of them found a single time. The ten largest make up approximately 0.37% of the sample. What was sequenced was naive CD4+ T cells from PBMCs. The cell subset or site label for this specimen denotes: CD45RA+ positively selected. These receptor sequences come from a man aged 18 to 29 in good health. Some clones in this sample may be carry-over from other donors' samples.

V is TRBV5-1 and J is TRBJ1-2; no firm D call. Germline CDR1 is SGHRS and CDR2 is YFSETQ. The CDR3 consists of 15 residues. Trimming shortened V by 2 bases and J by 8 bases, and 19 bases separated the two germline ends. The CDR3 nucleotides are TGCGCCAGCAGCTTCCTTAATCCCCGGCAGGACGGCTACACCTTC. Translating it yields CASSFLNPRQDGYTF.

V is TRBV5-1 and J is TRBJ2-5, with TRBD2 matching over 9 bases. V lost 9 bases and J lost 5; bases outside the gene matches: 11. Germline CDR1 is SGHRS and CDR2 is YFSETQ. This CDR3 contains 14 residues. DNA for the CDR3: TGCGCCACCACACCGGGACTAGCTGGCGAGACCCAGTACTTC. Translation gives CATTPGLAGETQYF.

This rearrangement joins TRBV6-1 to TRBJ2-7; D is uncertain. This CDR3 spans 14 amino acids. The V end was cut by 2 bases, the J end by 4 bases, with 12 bases between. CDR1 and CDR2 (germline): MNHNS, SASEGT. The CDR3: CASSELLTDYEQYF. The CDR3 region has the DNA TGTGCCAGCAGTGAACTACTGACGGATTACGAGCAGTACTTC.

The CDR3 spells CASSHPSGRGNEQYF. In nucleotides, the CDR3 is TGCGCCAGCAGCCACCCAAGCGGGAGAGGGAACGAGCAGTACTTC. The V call is TRBV5-1, the J call TRBJ2-7, with 8 positions matching TRBD2. V shed 4 bases and J 5 bases; nucleotides not matched to a gene: 11. Germline CDR1 reads SGHRS; CDR2 reads YFSETQ. The CDR3 totals 15 residues.

The gene calls are TRBV7-2 and TRBJ2-7; 7 nucleotides align to TRBD1. The CDR3 extends over 15 amino acids. J lost 1 base, V lost 5 bases, and 8 bases had no gene match. Germline assignment: CDR1 SGHTA and CDR2 FQGNSA. The CDR3 loop is CASSGSGTASYEQYF. The CDR3 DNA follows: TGTGCCAGCAGCGGATCCGGGACAGCTTCCTACGAGCAGTACTTC.

The chain combines TRBV5-4 with TRBJ2-7, with TRBD1 matching over 8 bases. The CDR3 totals 12 residues. The trim removed 4 bases at V and 6 bases at J, leaving 3 bases unmatched. In germline, CDR1 is SGHNT, CDR2 YYREEE (reference sequence). The CDR3 here is CASSRGQGEQYF. In DNA, the CDR3 is TGTGCCAGCAGCCGTGGACAGGGCGAGCAGTACTTC.

The V call is TRBV4-1, the J call TRBJ1-2, with D hard to call. CDR3 size: 15 residues. Germline assignment: CDR1 MGHRA and CDR2 YSYEKL. Trimming cost V 1 base and J 5 bases, with 14 bases left between them. The CDR3 region has the DNA TGCGCCAGCAGCCAAGGGGAAGCCTTAAGGTATGGCTACACCTTC. Residues: CASSQGEALRYGYTF.

This clone has only one observation. The chain uses TRBV29-1 and TRBJ1-1, with 9 bases identical to TRBD1. This CDR3 contains 12 residues. The trim removed 4 bases at V and 11 bases at J, leaving 8 bases unmatched. The germline V gene encodes CDR1 SQVTM and CDR2 ANQGSEA. CDR3 DNA: TGCAGCGTTGGTTACAGGGGGCAGAGGGCTTTCTTT. Amino acids: CSVGYRGQRAFF.

The chain has TRBV7-2 and TRBJ2-1; 9 bases match TRBD1. V lost 3 bases to trimming and J lost 7 bases; unmatched junction nucleotides: 4. The CDR3 spans 14 residues. Germline V gene sequence: CDR1 SGHTA, CDR2 FQGNSA. CDR3 in DNA: TGTGCCAGCAGCTTCCGGACAGGGGAGAATGAGCAGTTCTTC. It translates to CASSFRTGENEQFF.

The chain joins TRBV5-4 to TRBJ2-7; 9 bases are shared with TRBD2. The trim removed 4 bases at V and 5 bases at J, leaving 4 bases unmatched. The V gene's germline CDR1 is SGHNT and CDR2 YYREEE (reference sequence). CDR3 length: 13 residues. The CDR3 sequence: CASSRTSDDEQYF. CDR3 DNA sequence: TGTGCCAGCAGCAGGACTAGCGACGACGAGCAGTACTTC.

This clone was counted once. The chain has TRBV19 and TRBJ2-1; 7 bases map to TRBD2. This CDR3 spans 17 amino acids. With 3 bases clipped from V and 10 bases from J, the junction kept 18 bases outside the gene matches. Germline V gene lookup returns CDR1 LNHDA and CDR2 SQIVND (reference sequence). In nucleotides, the CDR3 is TGTGCCAGTAGTATGAATCGGGGGAGGGCGGGAAATCCCGAGCAGTTCTTC. Translated: CASSMNRGRAGNPEQFF.